This T cell receptor beta chain derives from a study of T cell responses to AZD1222 COVID-19 vaccine (dated by TCRdb to the early 2020s). In the study overall: TCR sequencing covered over 230 trial participants: roughly 200 given two doses of AZD1222 and approximately 26 given two doses of MenACWY control vaccine. Trial participants were enrolled by age into subgroups of 18-55, 56-69 and 70-plus years, and about 150, 27 and 61 TCR-sequenced participants, respectively, were included in these subgroups. The full study reports these points: The 56-69-year group was small, and its depth increase did not reach significance, likely because of low power. Nearly half of unique spike-specific TCRs reportedly recognized epitopes outside regions mutated in the B.1.351 and B.1.1.7 variants. No day 14 peak-response samples were available, so repertoires were characterized only after the peak T cell response. Conclusions about previously exposed vaccinees were limited because only a handful of AZD1222 recipients were SARS-CoV-2 seropositive at baseline. Most participants were white British and females outnumbered males, and the authors suggested that clonal diversity may have been underestimated. After two AZD1222 doses, both the breadth and the depth of spike-specific TCRs were significantly higher than at day 0 and than in MenACWY recipients. Vaccine-associated CD4 TCRs spanned the whole spike protein, with dominant responses in regions 160-218 and 743-854.

The CDR3 regions of human TCRbeta chains were analyzed by immunosequencing. Processing in the source paper ran as follows. TCRs in the repertoires were matched against a reference library of SARS-CoV-2-specific TCRs that had been generated with the MIRA antigen-specificity platform. Breadth was defined as the fraction of unique TCRs that were SARS-CoV-2-associated, and depth was defined as the fraction of total T cells that were SARS-CoV-2-associated. Using the MIRA data, every spike-specific TCR was mapped to the spike region that the TCR reacted to and assigned to either a CD4 or a CD8 class. Log10-transformed breadth and depth values were compared by one-way ANOVA with Sidak's multiple comparisons tests. This is the immuneACCESS table as TCRdb keeps it, with only in-frame sequences that have V and J called. A part of the clones is gone; compared with another copy, unresolved V genes explain less than half, and the rest is unexplained. Clone size and the V and J calls come from that table; the DNA yielded D and trimming. The sample records under 140,000 clones, more than 90% of which are singletons. The ten largest clones represent 2% to 2.5% of the sample.

The meaning of the sample's time point label: about 28 days (+/-7) after the second vaccine dose. Because spike-specific TCR depth and breadth did not differ between the two schedules, AZD1222 recipients who got a second dose at roughly 4 weeks were pooled with those who got a second dose at roughly 12 weeks. Samples from vaccinated people were obtained from the UK trials COV001 and COV002, which included a single-blind randomized controlled phase 2/3 trial of AZD1222 (ChAdOx1 nCoV-19) in healthy adults. For TCRbeta chain sequencing, PBMC samples were collected from trial participants at day 0 and at day 28 after the second dose. From the cysteine up to the phenylalanine, the CDR3 has a length of 14 residues. The read is trimmed to its CDR3 DNA, 42 bases read in frame from base 1. V lost 2 bases and J lost 2 bases; the stretch between them is 11 bases long. The germline V gene specifies SGHRS as CDR1 and YFSETQ as CDR2.

In regard to this clone: Its cognate antigen has yet to be identified. Nothing much larger sits one base from this clone, and base qualities are not available.

Specimen: peripheral blood, collected 28 days after the second AZD1222 dose. The chain is made from TRBV5-1 and TRBJ2-7; the D match is possibly TRBD1 or TRBD2, with 5 bases aligned in each. The source is an adult who received the AZD1222 COVID-19 vaccine. The CDR3 in this case is CASSLGDGPYEQYF. In nucleotides, the sequence is TGCGCCAGCAGCTTAGGGGACGGACCCTACGAGCAGTACTTC.